These 2 T cell receptor beta chains were all obtained from the same sample, sequenced in a study of cytomegalovirus exposure and HLA in healthy donors (dated by TCRdb to about 2017). Library generation was performed with the immunoSEQ multiplex PCR assay. For the multiplex PCR, a mixture combining 60 forward primers for TCR Vbeta segments and 13 reverse primers for TCR Jbeta segments was used. TCRdb limited this immuneACCESS table to in-frame rearrangements with V and J called. A share of clones is missing; checked studies link under half to unresolved V genes, and the rest is unexplained. The sample table holds around 59,000 clones, of which around 80% were seen once. The ten largest clonotypes hold roughly 4% of the sample. Sequenced: PBMCs. These receptors came from a woman in her thirties or forties in good health and CMV-seronegative.

V gene TRBV30 combines with J gene TRBJ1-5; D gene uncertain. The CDR3 has 13 amino acids. The V and J ends lost 1 base and 3 bases respectively, with 7 bases between them. Germline values: CDR1 GTSNPN, CDR2 SVGIG (reference sequence). This CDR3 reads CAWSGLYNQPQHF. CDR3 in DNA: TGTGCCTGGAGTGGACTCTACAATCAGCCCCAGCATTTT.

The chain combines TRBV10-3 with TRBJ2-1, with 11 positions matching TRBD2. With V trimmed by 0 bases and J by 6 bases, 7 bases remained unmatched. Germline CDR1 and CDR2: ENHRY and SYGVKD. The CDR3 totals 17 residues. The CDR3 DNA sequence: TGTGCCATCAGTGAGTCCGTACGGCTAGCGGGAGGCAATGAGCAGTTCTTC. It encodes CAISESVRLAGGNEQFF.